The text below deals with one T cell receptor (beta chain). The target antigen is unknown. This sample stems from a study of cytomegalovirus exposure and HLA in healthy donors. In the study overall: From HLA-typed donors, an early data release held roughly 80 million unique TCRs.

Germline V gene sequence: CDR1 MGHRA, CDR2 YSYEKL. The CDR3 runs to 16 residues. Study findings and constraints: In an earlier analysis, most TCR beta V segments were productive about 87% or about 30% of the time. Later analysis showed most CMV-associated TCR beta chains appearing HLA-restricted.

The primer mix had 60 Vbeta and 13 Jbeta primers. In the original processing: Roughly 80 million unique TCR beta chains, about 12 million shared, were counted in a later analysis. Measured with immunoSEQ multiplex PCR; TCRdb has only the in-frame clones, and not every one. For V, J and clone size, that table is used; D and trimming come from the DNA. The sample holds roughly 120,000 clones, 70% to 80% seen once. This TCR was sampled from a middle-aged woman in good health and CMV-seropositive. Sequencing was carried out using PBMCs. The chain uses TRBV4-1 and TRBJ2-5, with 12 bases identical to TRBD1. The DNA end favors TRBJ2-7, so the J call may be wrong. The CDR3 is CASSQGDRGPSYEQYF. CDR3 DNA: TGCGCCAGCAGCCAGGGGGACAGGGGGCCTTCCTACGAGCAGTACTTC.